The present T cell receptor beta chain was sequenced within a study of blood T cell dynamics during melanoma immunotherapy. Study-level information: Patients with metastatic melanoma got pembrolizumab or nivolumab-ipilimumab as first-line care. Study-wide results and caveats: At W3, later disease-control patients showed bifurcated PBMC repertoire changes, unlike progressors.

With respect to this clone: Its antigen is still unknown.

DNA loading was fixed at 300 to 350 ng for all bulk PBMC samples. Measured with immunoSEQ multiplex PCR; TCRdb has only the in-frame clones, and not every one. There are approximately 23,000 clones in the sample; roughly 91% occur only once, and more than 0.9% lies in the top ten. CDR3 length equals 15 residues. V trimming: 4 bases; J trimming: 6 bases; junction bases outside the gene matches: 8. Germline values: CDR1 SGHRS, CDR2 YFSETQ. This sample's time point: pre-treatment baseline. Apart from a couple of fast progressors, RECIST 1.1 response was judged 12 weeks post-infusion. This material consisted of blood, taken from a patient treated with checkpoint blockade. This receptor was identified in a human donor with melanoma. The V and J genes are TRBV5-1 and TRBJ1-1, with 11 bases identical to TRBD1. The CDR3 reads CASSRRTGGAAEAFF. As DNA, the CDR3 is TGCGCCAGCAGCCGACGGACAGGGGGCGCGGCTGAAGCTTTCTTT.